This TCR beta chain stems from a study of T cell repertoires in cytomegalovirus infection. About the research overall: Shared public TCR beta signatures pointed to both CMV infection and a matching HLA type.

This CDR3 region has 17 residues. The ends lost 2 bases at V and 4 bases at J; junction bases unmatched: 7. Germline V lookup: CDR1 SGHDN, CDR2 FVKESK. Each CDR3 protein is one row after TCRdb ran MiXCR on the reads. The sample holds hundreds of thousands of distinct CDR3 sequences; 20% to 30% are singletons and the top ten take less than 10%. This clonotype was found many times. Its antigen remains unknown. Findings and caveats of the study: Cumulative frequency (of public TCR beta family members) identified carriers of CMV plus the relevant HLA.

V gene TRBV14 combines with J gene TRBJ2-1, with TRBD1 matching over 11 bases. This clonotype was sampled from a human donor in good health (CMV status not recorded). Some clones in this sample may be carry-over from other donors' samples. Sequencing used CD8+ T cells from PBMCs. The chain's CDR3 is CASSQPPGQGGYNEQFF. In nucleotides, the CDR3 is TGTGCCAGCAGCCAACCCCCGGGACAGGGGGGTTACAATGAGCAGTTCTTC.